This passage covers 14 T cell receptor beta chains from one sample sequenced in a study of blood T cell repertoires in COVID-19. TCRdb's table, derived via immunoSEQ multiplex PCR, lists solely in-frame clones and lacks some. The sample has about 300,000 clones; 75% to 90% are singletons. Sequencing was performed on PBMCs or T cells enriched from blood (not recorded which). These receptor sequences come from a middle-aged woman who had recovered from COVID-19.

The rearrangement links TRBV5-1 to TRBJ2-1; 9 bases match TRBD1. CDR1 and CDR2 (germline): SGHRS, YFSETQ. The junction had 6 bases not matched to a gene; V was cut back by 1 base and J by 7 bases. This CDR3 spans 15 amino acids. This CDR3 is CASSLYGTGLNEQFF. In DNA, the CDR3 is TGCGCCAGCAGCTTGTACGGGACAGGGCTTAATGAGCAGTTCTTC.

The chain carries TRBV4-1 and TRBJ2-7; D perhaps matches TRBD2 (5 bases). Trimming left V 0 bases short and J 2 bases short, with 17 bases between. This CDR3 is 17 amino acids long. Germline V lookup: CDR1 MGHRA, CDR2 YSYEKL. The CDR3 DNA sequence: TGCGCCAGCAGCCAAGAATGGCCGGGAAGTACTACCTACGAGCAGTACTTC. This gives the protein CASSQEWPGSTTYEQYF.

This clone was seen a few times. This chain links TRBV6-4 with TRBJ1-1; 7 bases are shared with TRBD1. This CDR3 is 14 amino acids long. Germline lookup yields CDR1 MRHNA and CDR2 SNTAGT. V dropped 0 bases and J dropped 4; count of bases not matched to a gene: 2. CDR3 amino acids: CASSDSDRATEAFF. DNA for the CDR3: TGTGCCAGCAGTGACTCCGACAGGGCCACTGAAGCTTTCTTT.

This rearrangement joins TRBV18 to TRBJ1-1; a possible D gene is TRBD1 (6 bases). With 1 base removed from V and 4 bases from J, the gap between germline ends came to 16 bases. Germline CDR1 is KGHSH and CDR2 is LQKENI. The CDR3 is 16 residues long. The CDR3 sequence is CASSPRVGASGTEAFF. In DNA form, the CDR3 reads TGTGCCAGCTCACCACGGGTGGGGGCGTCCGGCACTGAAGCTTTCTTT.

This chain uses TRBV4-1 with TRBJ2-1, with D perhaps matching TRBD1 (5 bases). Germline V gene sequence: CDR1 MGHRA, CDR2 YSYEKL. The ends were cut back, 2 bases at V and 8 bases at J, with 19 bases in the middle. The CDR3 is 16 amino acids. The CDR3 is CASSQSPQDFVHEQFF. DNA of the CDR3: TGCGCCAGCAGCCAATCGCCACAGGATTTTGTTCATGAGCAGTTCTTC.

The V and J genes are TRBV4-2 and TRBJ2-2, with 11 bases aligning to TRBD2. The CDR3 runs to 16 residues. V was pared by 0 bases and J by 5 bases, with 2 bases of the junction left unmatched. Germline CDR1 reads LGHNA; CDR2 reads YNFKEQ. CDR3 nucleotides: TGTGCCAGCAGCCAAGATCGACTAGCGGGGACCGGGGAGCTGTTTTTT. This gives the protein CASSQDRLAGTGELFF.

The chain is built from TRBV30 and TRBJ1-1; D gene uncertain. The CDR3 has 12 amino acids. Trimming removed 2 bases from V and 5 bases from J, with 9 bases in between. CDR1 and CDR2 (germline): GTSNPN, SVGIG (reference sequence). The chain's CDR3 is CAWSPTGTEAFF. CDR3 in DNA: TGTGCCTGGAGTCCAACGGGGACTGAAGCTTTCTTT.

The rearrangement uses TRBV5-1 and TRBJ1-1; D is unresolved. The germline V gene has CDR1 SGHRS and CDR2 YFSETQ. The CDR3 runs to 14 residues. V lost 2 bases, J lost 4 bases, and 12 bases lay in between. The CDR3 region is CASSFISGGTEAFF. CDR3 nucleotide sequence: TGCGCCAGCAGCTTTATTAGTGGTGGCACTGAAGCTTTCTTT. Full variable domain (missing parts from reference TRBV5-1 and TRBJ1-1): KAGVTQTPRYLIKTRGQQVTLSCSPISGHRSVSWYQQTPGQGLQFLFEYFSETQRNKGNFPGRFSGRQFSNSRSEMNVSTLELGDSALYLCASSFISGGTEAFFGQGTRLTVV.

The chain recombines TRBV18 with TRBJ1-3; D gene ambiguous. The CDR3 sequence is 13 residues long. The germline CDR1 and CDR2 sequences are KGHSH and LQKENI. V was cut by 2 bases and J by 4 bases, with 6 bases left in between. This CDR3 is CASSPGEGNTIYF. CDR3 coding DNA: TGTGCCAGCTCACCAGGAGAGGGAAACACCATATATTTT.

The chain links TRBV21-1 to TRBJ2-1; the DNA was not used to check the table's D call, TRBD2. TRBV21-1 is tagged as a pseudogene. The CDR3 sequence is 19 residues long. Here the CDR3 reads CASSARGLAGGGSYNEQFF. CDR3 coding DNA: TGTGCCAGCAGCGCCCGGGGACTAGCGGGAGGAGGGTCCTACAATGAGCAGTTCTTC.

The chain has TRBV2 and TRBJ2-7; 8 bases align to TRBD2. The J segment lost 6 bases and the V segment lost 6 bases, leaving 10 bases of the junction unmatched. This CDR3 has 14 residues. Germline V gives CDR1 SNHLY, CDR2 FYNNEI. The CDR3 reads CASRLSGTRTEQYF. In nucleotides, the CDR3 is TGTGCCAGCAGACTTTCCGGGACTAGAACCGAGCAGTACTTC.

V and J are TRBV30 and TRBJ1-2; 7 bases are a match to TRBD1. Losses at the gene ends were 3 bases for V and 7 bases for J; bases not matched to a gene: 8. Germline loops: CDR1 GTSNPN, CDR2 SVGIG (reference sequence). The CDR3 covers 13 residues. The CDR3 coding sequence is TGTGCCTGGAGGGATTTGACAGGGTTTGGCTACACCTTC. This codes for CAWRDLTGFGYTF.

CDR3 in amino acids: CASSFQGTGELFF. CDR3 coding DNA: TGTGCCAGCAGCTTCCAGGGGACCGGGGAGCTGTTTTTT. V is TRBV7-3 and J is TRBJ2-2, with D possibly matching TRBD1 (6 bases). The CDR3 contains 13 residues. V was cut by 3 bases and J by 5 bases, with 7 bases left in between. From germline, CDR1 is SGHTA and CDR2 FQGTGA. The full variable domain, rest sourced from reference TRBV7-3 and TRBJ2-2, is GAGVSQTPSNKVTEKGKYVELRCDPISGHTALYWYRQSLGQGPEFLIYFQGTGAADDSGLPNDRFFAVRPEGSVSTLKIQRTERGDSAVYLCASSFQGTGELFFGEGSRLTVL.

This sequence joins TRBV30 and TRBJ1-2; maybe TRBD1 (5 bases). Germline CDR1 GTSNPN, CDR2 SVGIG (reference sequence). Trimming took 0 bases from V and 1 from J, leaving 12 bases between them. This CDR3 region has 15 residues. CDR3 DNA sequence: TGTGCCTGGAGTGTACCCCAGACAGTTAACTATGGCTACACCTTC. This gives the protein CAWSVPQTVNYGYTF.